This T cell receptor (beta chain) was captured in a study of cytomegalovirus exposure and HLA in healthy donors. The PCR was carried out with 60 Vbeta primers and 13 Jbeta primers. Here immunoSEQ multiplex PCR was the method, and the copy in TCRdb shows in-frame clones only, minus some. The sample lists approximately 150,000 clones, about 84% seen once, with 2% to 3% in the top ten. Likely unrecorded immune exposures existed in these nominally healthy donors. Material for sequencing was PBMCs. This TCR was recovered from a woman between 18 and 29 years old in good health and CMV-seropositive.

CDR3 protein: CASSYHGVSGANVLTF. CDR3 nucleotides: TGTGCCAGCAGTTACCACGGTGTCTCTGGGGCCAACGTCCTGACTTTC. V and J are TRBV6-5 and TRBJ2-6; no definite D call. V was clipped by 2 bases and J by 0 bases, with 8 bases between them. The CDR3 consists of 16 residues. Germline lookup yields CDR1 MNHEY and CDR2 SVGAGI.